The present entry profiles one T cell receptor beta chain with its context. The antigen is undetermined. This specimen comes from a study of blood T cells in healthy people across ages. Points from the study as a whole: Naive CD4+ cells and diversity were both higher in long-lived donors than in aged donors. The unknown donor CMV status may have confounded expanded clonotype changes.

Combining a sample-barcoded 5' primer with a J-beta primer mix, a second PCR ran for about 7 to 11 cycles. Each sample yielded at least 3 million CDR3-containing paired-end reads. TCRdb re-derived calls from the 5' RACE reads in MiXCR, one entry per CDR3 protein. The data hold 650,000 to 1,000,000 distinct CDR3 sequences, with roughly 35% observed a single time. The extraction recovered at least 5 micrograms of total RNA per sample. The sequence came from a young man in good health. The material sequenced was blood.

CDR3 nucleotide sequence: TGCGCCAGCAGCTCGGCCGGGACTAGCGTCTACGAGCAGTACTTC. This gives the protein CASSSAGTSVYEQYF. This chain links TRBV5-1 with TRBJ2-7, with 10 bases fitting TRBD2. The CDR3 runs 15 residues. V was pared by 3 bases and J by 3 bases, with 6 bases of the junction left unmatched. Germline V CDR1 and CDR2: SGHRS, YFSETQ.